This TCR beta chain was documented in a study of blood T cell repertoires in COVID-19. Study information: Sources were T cells, B-cell-depleted T cells, or PBMCs; the material itself was cDNA or gDNA.

The cohort comprised adults aged about 18 to 100 years residing in approximately 25 US areas. Donors in Cohort 3 counted as recovered after two negative PCRs, clearance, or symptom resolution. Method: immunoSEQ multiplex PCR; TCRdb's copy keeps in-frame clones and lacks some. The data show about 130,000 clones, with 70% to 90% seen just once and 2.3% held by the top ten. The CDR3 runs to 12 residues. Trimming took 4 bases from V and 3 from J; bases not matched to a gene: 2. In germline, CDR1 is GTSNPN, CDR2 SVGIG (reference sequence). V gene TRBV30 combines with J gene TRBJ2-7, with 8 bases identical to TRBD2. The source material was PBMCs or T cells enriched from blood (not recorded which). The clonotype comes from a woman between 45 and 60 years old who had recovered from COVID-19. CDR3 sequence reads: CAWTAGGYEQYF. Written as DNA, the CDR3 is TGTGCCTGGACGGCGGGGGGCTACGAGCAGTACTTC. The full variable domain, rest sourced from reference TRBV30 and TRBJ2-7, is SQTIHQWPATLVQPVGSPLSLECTVEGTSNPNLYWYRQAAGRGLQLLFYSVGIGQISSEVPQNLSASRPQDRQFILSSKKLLLSDSGFYLCAWTAGGYEQYFGPGTRLTVT.